The next 17 T cell receptor beta chains were all read from a single sample in a study of blood T cells in healthy people across ages. Combining a sample-barcoded 5' primer with a J-beta primer mix, a second PCR ran for roughly 6 to 12 cycles. TCRdb independently ran MiXCR on the 5' RACE reads; one entry per CDR3 protein. The sample holds some 1.5 million distinct CDR3 sequences, 40% to 45% seen once. Material for sequencing was blood. The receptors were gathered from a woman between 18 and 29 years old in good health.

The genes are TRBV20-1 and TRBJ2-5; TRBD2 agrees at 8 bases. CDR1 and CDR2 from the germline V gene are DFQATT and SNEGSKA (reference sequence). With V trimmed by 6 bases and J by 11 bases, 17 bases remained unmatched. The CDR3 sequence is 14 residues long. The CDR3 region has the DNA TGCAGTGCAAACAAGGGACTAGGCTCCGATGAGCAGTACTTC. Its protein product is CSANKGLGSDEQYF.

Turning to this clonotype: A clone one base away is much larger, so this may be a read error. The rearrangement uses TRBV6-5 and TRBJ2-6; D is unclear. V was shortened by 2 bases and J by 2 bases, with 10 bases between the two germline ends. The CDR3 is 16 amino acids. Per the germline V gene, CDR1 is MNHEY and CDR2 is SVGAGI. The CDR3 coding sequence is TGTGCCAGCAGTTACGGCCAGTGTACTGGGGCCAACGTCCTGACTTTC. Translation gives CASSYGQCTGANVLTF.

CDR3 nucleotides: TGTGCCAGCAGTTTTAGCCCAGTGGGTTACGATGAGCAGTTCTTC. Its translation: CASSFSPVGYDEQFF. V gene TRBV12-3 or TRBV12-4 combines with J gene TRBJ2-1; D uncertain. Trimming stripped 3 bases from V and 8 bases from J, with 17 bases between. This CDR3 region has 15 residues.

The chain employs TRBV6-1 and TRBJ2-3; no reliable D call. Germline CDR1 MNHNS, CDR2 SASEGT. V lost 1 base to trimming and J lost 6 bases, with 11 bases between them. This CDR3 has 14 amino acids. CDR3 DNA sequence: TGTGCCAGCAGTGAAGGTGTAGATTTGGATACGCAGTATTTT. As protein: CASSEGVDLDTQYF.

This clonotype was recorded a few times. The V gene is TRBV9, the J gene TRBJ1-2; 9 bases fit TRBD1. Per the germline V gene, CDR1 is SGDLS and CDR2 is YYNGEE. V shed 3 bases and J 4 bases; nucleotides not matched to a gene: 7. This CDR3 spans 15 amino acids. CDR3 DNA sequence: TGTGCCAGCAGCGCCACCGGGACAGGGATCTATGGCTACACCTTC. It is translated as CASSATGTGIYGYTF.

Many counts were recorded for this clonotype. The rearrangement uses TRBV20-1 and TRBJ1-2, with 9 bases that match TRBD1. This CDR3 is built from 12 residues. CDR1 DFQATT and CDR2 SNEGSKA come from the germline V gene (reference sequence). The V segment lost 4 bases and the J segment 6 bases; nucleotides outside the gene matches: 3. Here the CDR3 reads CSATGDRDGYTF. DNA of the CDR3: TGCAGTGCTACAGGGGACAGGGATGGCTACACCTTC.

This clonotype has only a few counts. The chain combines TRBV25-1 with TRBJ1-6; D is uncertain. CDR3 length: 15 residues. Between the trimmed V and J ends, which lost 1 base and 10 bases, there was a span of 14 bases. Germline V CDR1 and CDR2: MGHDK, SYGVNS. The CDR3 here is CASSEFPTNSSPLHF. The CDR3 coding sequence is TGTGCCAGCAGTGAATTCCCGACAAATTCGTCACCCCTCCACTTT.

The CDR3 DNA reads as TGCAGTGCTGGGCAGTGGAACACCATATATTTT. It yields the protein CSAGQWNTIYF. This chain connects TRBV20-1 to TRBJ1-3; no reliable D call. The CDR3 runs to 11 residues. V lost 5 bases and J 7 bases, leaving 9 bases between the germline ends. In germline, CDR1 is DFQATT, CDR2 SNEGSKA (reference sequence).

The chain employs TRBV6-2 or TRBV6-3 and TRBJ1-3; D not certain. The V end was cut by 6 bases, the J end by 4 bases, with 10 bases between. The CDR3 is 13 residues long. Germline CDR1 is MNHEY and CDR2 is SVGEGT. CDR3 nucleotide sequence: TGTGCCAGCAGCCGGTCAGCCGGAAACACCATATATTTT. Translating it yields CASSRSAGNTIYF.

This sequence joins TRBV20-1 and TRBJ2-3; TRBD1 matches at 9 bases. Germline loops: CDR1 DFQATT, CDR2 SNEGSKA (reference sequence). This CDR3 contains 14 residues. Germline trimming cut 6 bases from V and 3 bases from J; bases unmatched to any gene: 7. Written as DNA, the CDR3 is TGCAGTGCGCAGGACAGGGGAGGGACAGATACGCAGTATTTT. Translating gives CSAQDRGGTDTQYF.

This clonotype was observed a few times. This chain uses TRBV7-9 with TRBJ2-5; the D gene is possibly TRBD1 (6 bases). The end of the DNA aligns better with TRBJ2-7, so the J call may be wrong. CDR1 and CDR2 (germline): SEHNR, FQNEAQ (reference sequence). The CDR3 extends over 14 amino acids. The CDR3 nucleotides are TGTGCCAGCAGCTTCACAGGGTTGTCGGGCGAGCAGTACTTC. Protein: CASSFTGLSGEQYF.

This clonotype was seen many times. The chain links TRBV4-1 to TRBJ2-7; D is possibly TRBD1 or TRBD2 (5 bases each). The CDR3 consists of 14 residues. V was shortened by 3 bases and J by 0 bases, with 9 bases between the two germline ends. Germline V gives CDR1 MGHRA, CDR2 YSYEKL. CDR3: CASSHGDGSYEQYF. The CDR3 region has the DNA TGCGCCAGCAGCCACGGGGACGGCTCCTACGAGCAGTACTTC.

This clonotype was counted only a few times. The genes are TRBV21-1 and TRBJ2-5; the D call TRBD1 from the table was never checked on the DNA. The J call may not be correct, given that the DNA end is closer to TRBJ2-7. TRBV21-1 is a pseudogene. CDR3 size: 14 residues. CDR3 loop: CASSKESRAFEQYF. CDR3 bases: TGTGCCAGCAGCAAAGAGAGCAGGGCTTTCGAGCAGTACTTC.

The rearrangement uses TRBV6-2 or TRBV6-3 and TRBJ1-1; D is undetermined. The CDR3 has 12 residues. The V and J ends lost 0 bases and 5 bases respectively, with 4 bases between them. From germline, CDR1 is MNHEY and CDR2 SVGEGT. Here the CDR3 DNA reads TGTGCCAGCAGTTACTCATTTACTGAAGCTTTCTTT. Translation gives CASSYSFTEAFF.

This clonotype came up a few times. One end of the junction fails to match germline, which may point to a read error. This chain links TRBV20-1 with TRBJ2-3, with TRBD2 identical over 9 bases. Germline V lookup: CDR1 DFQATT, CDR2 SNEGSKA (reference sequence). This CDR3 spans 20 amino acids. In nucleotides, the CDR3 is TGCAGTGCTAGAGATATGGCTAGCGGTCTTACCGGGACTAGCACAGATACGAAGTATTTT. It codes for CSARDMASGLTGTSTDTKYF.

The CDR3 is CASSSTPGADGYTF. CDR3 coding DNA: TGTGCCAGCAGCTCGACCCCGGGGGCTGATGGCTACACCTTC. The V and J genes are TRBV3-1 and TRBJ1-2, with D tentatively TRBD1 (6 bases). Trimming stripped 5 bases from V and 6 bases from J, with 16 bases between. This CDR3 has 14 amino acids. CDR1 is LGHDT and CDR2 is YNNKEL in the germline V gene (reference sequence). Full variable domain (missing parts from reference TRBV3-1 and TRBJ1-2): DTAVSQTPKYLVTQMGNDKSIKCEQNLGHDTMYWYKQDSKKFLKIMFSYNNKELIINETVPNRFSPKSPDKAHLNLHINSLELGDSAVYFCASSSTPGADGYTFGSGTRLTVV.

This clonotype was observed a few times. This chain uses TRBV6-6 with TRBJ1-2; TRBD1 matches 8 bases. Germline V gene sequence: CDR1 MNHNY, CDR2 SVGAGI (reference sequence). This CDR3 spans 12 amino acids. J gave up 8 bases and V 6 bases, and 5 bases lay outside the gene matches. CDR3 in amino acids: CASRGQALGYTF. In DNA form, the CDR3 reads TGTGCCAGCAGGGGACAGGCACTGGGCTACACCTTC.